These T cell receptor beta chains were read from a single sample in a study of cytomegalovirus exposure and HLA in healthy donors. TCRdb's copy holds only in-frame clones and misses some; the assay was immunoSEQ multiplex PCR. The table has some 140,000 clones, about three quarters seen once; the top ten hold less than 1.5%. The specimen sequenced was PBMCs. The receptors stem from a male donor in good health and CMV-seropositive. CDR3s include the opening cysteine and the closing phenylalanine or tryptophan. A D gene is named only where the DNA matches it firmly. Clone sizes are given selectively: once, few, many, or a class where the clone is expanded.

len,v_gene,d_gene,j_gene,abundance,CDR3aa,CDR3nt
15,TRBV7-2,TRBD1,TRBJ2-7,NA,CASSLYRGQHYEQYF,TGTGCCAGCAGCTTATATAGGGGACAGCACTACGAGCAGTACTTC
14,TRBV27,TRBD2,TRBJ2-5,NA,CASSLYGGRETQYF,TGTGCCAGCAGTTTATACGGGGGGAGGGAGACCCAGTACTTC
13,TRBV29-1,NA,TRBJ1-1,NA,CSARGGRDTEAFF,TGCAGCGCCCGAGGGGGAAGGGACACTGAAGCTTTCTTT
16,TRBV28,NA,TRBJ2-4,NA,CASTQGPFPAKNIQYF,TGTGCCAGCACCCAGGGGCCATTCCCAGCCAAAAACATTCAGTACTTC
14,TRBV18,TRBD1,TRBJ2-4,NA,CASSPGTERNIQYF,TGTGCCAGCTCACCTGGGACAGAAAGAAACATTCAGTACTTC
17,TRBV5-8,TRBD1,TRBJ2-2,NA,CASSLGGSSGNTGELFF,TGTGCCAGCAGCTTAGGGGGCTCATCCGGGAACACCGGGGAGCTGTTTTTT
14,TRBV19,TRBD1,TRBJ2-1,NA,CASSIPWDRDEQFF,TGTGCCAGTAGTATACCCTGGGACAGGGATGAGCAGTTCTTC
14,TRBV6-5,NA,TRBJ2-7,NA,CASSLDSIAYEQYF,TGTGCCAGCAGCCTAGACAGTATTGCGTACGAGCAGTACTTC
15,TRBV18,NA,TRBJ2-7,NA,CASSPPGLAKIQQYF,TGTGCCAGCTCACCACCCGGACTGGCCAAGATACAGCAGTACTTC
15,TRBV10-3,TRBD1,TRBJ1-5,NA,CAISGTGFSNQPQHF,TGTGCCATCAGTGGGACAGGATTTAGCAATCAGCCCCAGCATTTT
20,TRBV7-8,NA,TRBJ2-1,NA,CASSIEEGLLIRKTDNEQFF,TGTGCCAGCAGCATAGAGGAGGGCCTACTCATACGGAAAACTGACAATGAGCAGTTCTTC
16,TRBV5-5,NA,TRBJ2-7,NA,CASSLEASPGFFEQYF,TGTGCCAGCAGCTTGGAGGCTAGCCCTGGTTTTTTCGAGCAGTACTTC
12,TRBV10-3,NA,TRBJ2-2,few,CAISDDTGELFF,TGTGCCATCAGTGACGACACCGGGGAGCTGTTTTTT
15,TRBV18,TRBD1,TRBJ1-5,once,CASSPGQGARQPQHF,TGTGCCAGCTCACCGGGACAGGGGGCCAGACAGCCCCAGCATTTT
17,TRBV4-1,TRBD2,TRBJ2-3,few,CASSLGTSGRNTDTQYF,TGCGCCAGCAGCCTTGGGACTAGCGGGAGGAACACAGATACGCAGTATTTT
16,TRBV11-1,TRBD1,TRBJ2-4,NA,CASSFGTALAKNIQYF,TGTGCCAGCAGCTTCGGGACAGCACTAGCCAAAAACATTCAGTACTTC
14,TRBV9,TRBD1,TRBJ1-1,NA,CASSARTGGTEAFF,TGTGCCAGCAGCGCCAGGACAGGAGGGACTGAAGCTTTCTTT
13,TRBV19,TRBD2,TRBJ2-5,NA,CASRLAGGETQYF,TGTGCCAGTAGACTAGCGGGAGGTGAGACCCAGTACTTC
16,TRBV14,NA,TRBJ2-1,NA,CASSQDPVGVYNEQFF,TGTGCCAGCAGCCAAGATCCGGTAGGGGTATACAATGAGCAGTTCTTC
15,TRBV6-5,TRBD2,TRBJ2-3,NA,CASSLLAGAADTQYF,TGTGCCAGCAGTTTGTTAGCGGGAGCGGCAGATACGCAGTATTTT
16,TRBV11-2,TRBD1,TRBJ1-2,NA,CASSPRTGPANYGYTF,TGTGCCAGCAGCCCCCGGACAGGTCCAGCTAACTATGGCTACACCTTC
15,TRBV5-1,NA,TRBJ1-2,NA,CASSSSTGSNYGYTF,TGCGCCAGCAGCTCCTCGACAGGATCTAACTATGGCTACACCTTC
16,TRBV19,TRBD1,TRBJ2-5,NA,CASSIGGWTGGETQYF,TGTGCCAGTAGTATAGGGGGTTGGACAGGGGGAGAGACCCAGTACTTC
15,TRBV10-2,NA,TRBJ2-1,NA,CASSESGGAVDEQFF,TGCGCCAGCAGTGAGTCGGGCGGGGCCGTAGATGAGCAGTTCTTC
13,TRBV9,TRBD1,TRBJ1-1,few,CASSRDRATEAFF,TGTGCCAGCAGCCGGGACAGGGCCACTGAAGCTTTCTTT
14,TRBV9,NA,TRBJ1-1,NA,CASSPRTENTEAFF,TGTGCCAGCAGCCCGCGGACTGAGAACACTGAAGCTTTCTTT
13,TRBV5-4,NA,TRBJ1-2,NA,CALGGSLNYGYTF,TGTGCCCTAGGCGGGTCACTTAACTATGGCTACACCTTC
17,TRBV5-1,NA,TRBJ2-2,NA,CASSLFYERGLTGELFF,TGCGCCAGCAGCTTGTTTTACGAACGTGGGCTCACCGGGGAGCTGTTTTTT
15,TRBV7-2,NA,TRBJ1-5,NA,CASSIGASGNQPQHF,TGTGCCAGCAGTATAGGGGCCTCGGGCAATCAGCCCCAGCATTTT
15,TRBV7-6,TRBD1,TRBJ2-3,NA,CASSLGTGAADTQYF,TGTGCCAGCAGCTTAGGGACAGGGGCCGCGGATACGCAGTATTTT
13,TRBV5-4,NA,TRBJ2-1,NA,CASSLAQGNEQFF,TGTGCCAGCAGCTTGGCCCAGGGTAATGAGCAGTTCTTC
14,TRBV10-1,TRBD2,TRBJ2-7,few,CASSSQAGGGEQYF,TGCGCCAGCAGTAGCCAGGCGGGAGGAGGCGAGCAGTACTTC
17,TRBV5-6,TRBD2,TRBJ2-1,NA,CASSFRTSGRVHNEQFF,TGTGCCAGCAGCTTCCGGACTAGCGGGAGGGTTCACAATGAGCAGTTCTTC
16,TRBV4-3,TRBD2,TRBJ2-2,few,CASSHFSGRNTGELFF,TGCGCCAGCAGCCACTTTAGCGGGAGGAACACCGGGGAGCTGTTTTTT
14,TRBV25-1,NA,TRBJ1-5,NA,CASSGAISNQPQHF,TGTGCCAGCAGTGGAGCTATAAGCAATCAGCCCCAGCATTTT